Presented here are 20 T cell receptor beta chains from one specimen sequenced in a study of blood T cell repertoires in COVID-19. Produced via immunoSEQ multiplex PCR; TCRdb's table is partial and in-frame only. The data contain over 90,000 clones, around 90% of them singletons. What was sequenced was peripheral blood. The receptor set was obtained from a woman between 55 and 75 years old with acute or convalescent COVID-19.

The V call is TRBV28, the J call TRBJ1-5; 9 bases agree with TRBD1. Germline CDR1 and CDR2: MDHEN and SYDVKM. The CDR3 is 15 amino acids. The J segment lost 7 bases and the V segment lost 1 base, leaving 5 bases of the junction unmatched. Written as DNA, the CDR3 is TGTGCCAGCAGTTTATTGGGGACAGGGTACCAGCCCCAGCATTTT. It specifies CASSLLGTGYQPQHF.

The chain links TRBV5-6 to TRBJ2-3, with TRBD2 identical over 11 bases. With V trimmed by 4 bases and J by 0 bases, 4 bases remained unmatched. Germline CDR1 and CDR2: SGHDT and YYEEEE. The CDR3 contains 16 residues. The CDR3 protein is CASSGGLAGSTDTQYF. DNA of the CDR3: TGTGCCAGCAGCGGTGGACTAGCGGGTAGCACAGATACGCAGTATTTT.

CDR3 in amino acids: CASSPSVTANQPQHF. The CDR3, as DNA: TGTGCCAGCTCACCAAGTGTAACAGCCAATCAGCCCCAGCATTTT. This rearrangement joins TRBV18 to TRBJ1-5; D gene uncertain. Per the germline V gene, CDR1 is KGHSH and CDR2 is LQKENI. This CDR3 has 15 amino acids. The ends were cut back, 2 bases at V and 3 bases at J, with 11 bases in the middle.

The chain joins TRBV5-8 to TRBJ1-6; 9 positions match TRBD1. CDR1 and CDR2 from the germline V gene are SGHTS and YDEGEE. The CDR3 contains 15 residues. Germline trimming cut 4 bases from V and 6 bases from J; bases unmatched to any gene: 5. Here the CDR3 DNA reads TGTGCCAGCAGCGACGGGGACAGGGCTAATTCACCCCTCCACTTT. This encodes CASSDGDRANSPLHF.

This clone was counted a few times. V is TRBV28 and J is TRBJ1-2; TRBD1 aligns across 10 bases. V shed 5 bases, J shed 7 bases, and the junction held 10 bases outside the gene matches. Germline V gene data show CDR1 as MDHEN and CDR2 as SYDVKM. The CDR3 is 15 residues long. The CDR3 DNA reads TGTGCCAGCAGTACCTCGGGACAGGGGTTTGGTGGCTACACCTTC. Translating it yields CASSTSGQGFGGYTF.

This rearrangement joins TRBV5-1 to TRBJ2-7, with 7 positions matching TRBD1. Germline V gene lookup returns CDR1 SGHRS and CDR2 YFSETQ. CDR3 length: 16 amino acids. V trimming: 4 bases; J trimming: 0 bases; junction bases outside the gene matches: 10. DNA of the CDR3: TGCGCCAGCAGCCTGAAGGGACAGATACTCTCCTACGAGCAGTACTTC. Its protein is CASSLKGQILSYEQYF.

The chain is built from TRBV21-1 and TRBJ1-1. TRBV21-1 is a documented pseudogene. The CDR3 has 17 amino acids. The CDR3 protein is CASSRIIARTAATEAFF. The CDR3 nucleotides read TGTGCCAGCAGCAGGATTATCGCCCGGACTGCTGCTACTGAAGCTTTCTTT.

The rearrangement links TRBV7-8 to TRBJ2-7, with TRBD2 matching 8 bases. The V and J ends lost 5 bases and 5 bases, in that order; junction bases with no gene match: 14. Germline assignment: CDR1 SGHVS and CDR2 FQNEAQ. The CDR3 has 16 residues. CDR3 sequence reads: CASSRGSGSPPDEQYF. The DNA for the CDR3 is TGTGCCAGCAGCCGGGGAAGCGGGAGTCCCCCGGACGAGCAGTACTTC.

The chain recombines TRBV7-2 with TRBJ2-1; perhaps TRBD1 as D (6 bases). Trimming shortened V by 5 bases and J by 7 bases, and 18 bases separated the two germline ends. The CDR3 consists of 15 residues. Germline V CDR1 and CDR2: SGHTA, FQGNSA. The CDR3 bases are TGTGCCAGCAGCCCGCGGGCAGGGGTCATGAATGAGCAGTTCTTC. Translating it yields CASSPRAGVMNEQFF. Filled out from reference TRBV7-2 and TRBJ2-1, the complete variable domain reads GAGVSQSPSNKVTEKGKDVELRCDPISGHTALYWYRQSLGQGLEFLIYFQGNSAPDKSGLPSDRFSAERTGGSVSTLTIQRTQQEDSAVYLCASSPRAGVMNEQFFGPGTRLTVL.

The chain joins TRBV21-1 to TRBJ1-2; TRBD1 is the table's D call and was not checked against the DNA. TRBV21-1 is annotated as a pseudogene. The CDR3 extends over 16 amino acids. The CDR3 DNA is TGTGCCAGCAGCAAAGCGGGGGCCAGGATTTACTATGGCTACACCTTC. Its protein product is CASSKAGARIYYGYTF.

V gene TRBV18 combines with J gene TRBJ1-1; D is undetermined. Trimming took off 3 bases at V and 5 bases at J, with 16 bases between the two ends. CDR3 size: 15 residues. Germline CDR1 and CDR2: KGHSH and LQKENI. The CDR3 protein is CASSPRETIRTEAFF. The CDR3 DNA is TGTGCCAGCTCACCGAGAGAGACAATAAGAACTGAAGCTTTCTTT.

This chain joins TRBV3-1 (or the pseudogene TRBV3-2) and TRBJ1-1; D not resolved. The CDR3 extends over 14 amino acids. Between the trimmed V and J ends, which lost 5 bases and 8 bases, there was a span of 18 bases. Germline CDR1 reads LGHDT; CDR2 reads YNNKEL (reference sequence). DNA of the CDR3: TGTGCCAGCAGCTTAATAGCCGGGAGGTCGGAAGCTTTCTTT. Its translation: CASSLIAGRSEAFF.

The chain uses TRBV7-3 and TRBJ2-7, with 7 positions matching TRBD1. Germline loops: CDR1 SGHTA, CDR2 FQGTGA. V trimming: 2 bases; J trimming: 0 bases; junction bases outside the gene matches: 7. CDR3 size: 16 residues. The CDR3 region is CASSLSGQEPSYEQYF. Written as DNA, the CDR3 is TGTGCCAGCAGCTTATCCGGACAGGAGCCCTCCTACGAGCAGTACTTC.

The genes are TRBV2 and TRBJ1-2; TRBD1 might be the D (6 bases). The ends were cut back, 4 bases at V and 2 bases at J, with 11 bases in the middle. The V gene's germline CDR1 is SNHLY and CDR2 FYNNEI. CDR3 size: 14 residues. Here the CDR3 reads CASSGGGINYGYTF. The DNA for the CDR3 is TGTGCCAGCAGTGGAGGGGGAATCAACTATGGCTACACCTTC.

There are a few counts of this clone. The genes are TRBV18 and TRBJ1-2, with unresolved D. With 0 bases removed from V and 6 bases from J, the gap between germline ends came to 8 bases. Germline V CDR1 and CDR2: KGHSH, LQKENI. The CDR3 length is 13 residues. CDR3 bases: TGTGCCAGCTCACCACCCGCCGGGGATGGCTACACCTTC. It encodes CASSPPAGDGYTF.

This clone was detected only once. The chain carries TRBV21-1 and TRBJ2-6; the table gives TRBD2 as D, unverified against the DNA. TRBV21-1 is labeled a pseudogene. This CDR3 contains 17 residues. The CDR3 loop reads CASIPLRRSSGANVLTF. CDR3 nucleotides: TGTGCCAGCATCCCATTGCGCCGGAGCTCTGGGGCCAACGTCCTGACTTTC.

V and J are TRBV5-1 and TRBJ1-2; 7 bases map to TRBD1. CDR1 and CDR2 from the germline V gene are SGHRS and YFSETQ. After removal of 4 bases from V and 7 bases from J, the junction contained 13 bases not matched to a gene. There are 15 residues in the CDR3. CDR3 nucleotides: TGCGCCAGCAGCCCTGGACAGGAACCTATTTCTGGCTACACCTTC. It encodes CASSPGQEPISGYTF.

The CDR3 spells CASSVRLAGDLEQFF. For the CDR3, the DNA is TGTGCCAGCAGCGTACGACTAGCGGGAGATCTTGAGCAGTTCTTC. The J gene is TRBJ2-1, the V gene TRBV7-2; TRBD2 aligns across 12 bases. Germline lookup yields CDR1 SGHTA and CDR2 FQGNSA. The CDR3 has 15 amino acids. Unmatched junction bases numbered 8, after V lost 5 bases and J lost 9 bases.

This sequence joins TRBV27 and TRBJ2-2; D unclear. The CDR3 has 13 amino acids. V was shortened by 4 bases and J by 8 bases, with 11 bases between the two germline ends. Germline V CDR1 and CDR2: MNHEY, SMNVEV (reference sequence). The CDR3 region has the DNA TGTGCCAGCAGTTCATCGTTCGGTGGGGAGCTGTTTTTT. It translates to CASSSSFGGELFF.

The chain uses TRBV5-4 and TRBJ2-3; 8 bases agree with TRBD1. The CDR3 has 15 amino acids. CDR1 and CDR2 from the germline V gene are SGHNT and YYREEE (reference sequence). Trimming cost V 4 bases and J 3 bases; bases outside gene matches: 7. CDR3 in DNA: TGTGCCAGCAGCCCTACAGGGGGAACTACAGATACGCAGTATTTT. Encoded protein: CASSPTGGTTDTQYF.